This entry lists 2 T cell receptor beta chains sequenced from one sample in a study of T-cell memory formation after mild COVID-19. MiXCR, run by TCRdb on the 5' RACE reads, gives a single entry per CDR3 protein. The sample holds approximately 410,000 distinct CDR3 sequences, 20% to 30% seen once. Sequencing was carried out using PBMCs or a T cell subset sorted from them (not recorded which). Receptor source: an adult woman who had mild COVID-19 (a few samples of this study predate the infection). Cell type and time point are not known.

In its sample, this clonotype was seen a few times. This chain joins TRBV29-1 and TRBJ2-1; no definite D call. The CDR3 runs 13 residues. Germline CDR1 reads SQVTM; CDR2 reads ANQGSEA. V was pared by 6 bases and J by 1 base, with 10 bases between. The CDR3 DNA reads as TGCAGCGTAGGCTTAGTGTCCTACAATGAGCAGTTCTTC. This encodes CSVGLVSYNEQFF.

This clonotype was detected a few times. This chain links TRBV6-6 with TRBJ1-4; D is uncertain. V was clipped by 0 bases and J by 7 bases, with 9 bases between them. The CDR3 runs 14 residues. CDR1 is MNHNY, CDR2 SVGAGI, per germline (reference sequence). The DNA of the CDR3 is TGTGCCAGCAGTTACTCGACCAGCTCTGAAAAACTGTTTTTT. Translation: CASSYSTSSEKLFF.